Shown below are 5 T cell receptor beta chains from a single sample sequenced in a study of blood T cell repertoires in COVID-19. The repertoire was sequenced with immunoSEQ multiplex PCR; TCRdb's copy has only in-frame clones and lacks some. The data hold about 150,000 clones, with less than 90% observed a single time. Sequenced material: PBMCs or T cells enriched from blood (not recorded which). These receptors were collected from a woman aged 50 to 60 who had recovered from COVID-19.

This rearrangement joins TRBV5-4 to TRBJ1-2, with 10 bases aligning to TRBD1. CDR1 is SGHNT and CDR2 is YYREEE in the germline V gene (reference sequence). The CDR3 runs 15 residues. Germline trimming cut 4 bases from V and 1 base from J; bases unmatched to any gene: 4. CDR3 in DNA: TGTGCCAGCAGCCCCGGGACAGGGGTTAACTATGGCTACACCTTC. Encoded protein: CASSPGTGVNYGYTF. Complete variable domain (other parts from reference TRBV5-4 and TRBJ1-2): ETGVTQSPTHLIKTRGQQVTLRCSSQSGHNTVSWYQQALGQGPQFIFQYYREEENGRGNFPPRFSGLQFPNYSSELNVNALELDDSALYLCASSPGTGVNYGYTFGSGTRLTVV.

J is TRBJ2-1 and V is TRBV19, with 10 bases aligning to TRBD2. Trimming took 6 bases from V and 2 from J; bases not matched to a gene: 7. Germline V CDR1 and CDR2: LNHDA, SQIVND (reference sequence). The CDR3 covers 16 residues. The CDR3 reads CASSEREGHPYNEQFF. The CDR3 DNA reads TGTGCCAGTAGCGAGCGGGAGGGCCACCCCTACAATGAGCAGTTCTTC.

CDR3 bases: TGTGCCAGCAGCTTTTGGACAGCCCACACCAATGAGCAGTTCTTC. Its protein is CASSFWTAHTNEQFF. The gene calls are TRBV7-9 and TRBJ2-1, with D possibly matching TRBD1 (6 bases). The CDR3 sequence is 15 residues long. From germline, CDR1 is SEHNR and CDR2 FQNEAQ (reference sequence). V was pared by 3 bases and J by 6 bases, with 15 bases between.

The chain uses TRBV21-1 and TRBJ1-4; the table assigns TRBD1, which was not confirmed against the DNA. TRBV21-1 is a listed pseudogene. This CDR3 region has 21 residues. The CDR3 bases are TGTGCCAGCAGCAAAGGTAGAAATCCGGGACAGGGGAGGGCAACTAATGAAAAACTGTTTTTT. Encoded protein: CASSKGRNPGQGRATNEKLFF.

The chain links TRBV4-3 to TRBJ2-2, with 7 nucleotides matching TRBD2. This CDR3 has 15 amino acids. Germline values: CDR1 LGHNA, CDR2 YSLEER. Unmatched junction bases numbered 10, after V lost 6 bases and J lost 6 bases. The CDR3 loop is CASRIAGEGPGELFF. For the CDR3, the DNA is TGCGCCAGCAGGATAGCCGGGGAGGGGCCCGGGGAGCTGTTTTTT.